Listed below are T cell receptor beta chains from one sample, sequenced in a study of beta chain features in type 1 diabetes. The repertoire was sequenced with immunoSEQ multiplex PCR; TCRdb's copy has only in-frame clones and lacks some. This sample has around 500,000 clones, with about 10% found just once. What was sequenced was naive CD4+ T cells from blood. The receptors were sampled from a woman under 30 in good health. CDR3s include the opening cysteine and the closing phenylalanine or tryptophan. D genes are given only for firm matches. A row's size may be missing; if present it is once, few, many or a size class.

clone size	CDR3 length	D gene	V gene	J gene	CDR3 DNA	CDR3 protein
few	13	NA	TRBV4-2	TRBJ2-7	TGTGCCAGCAGCCTACGCAGGGGCTACGAGCAGTACTTC	CASSLRRGYEQYF
NA	12	NA	TRBV18	TRBJ1-5	TGTGCCAGCTCACCCCGTAATCAGCCCCAGCATTTT	CASSPRNQPQHF
NA	21	NA	TRBV23-1	TRBJ2-1	TGCGCCAGCAGTCAATCGCCCACTATAGAGACAGAATACTACTCCTACAATGAGCAGTTCTTC	CASSQSPTIETEYYSYNEQFF
NA	11	NA	TRBV29-1	TRBJ2-3	TGCAGCGTGGTACTAGTGGATACGCAGTATTTT	CSVVLVDTQYF
few	14	NA	TRBV6-6	TRBJ1-2	TGTGCCAGCAGTTACCGGGAGGACTTCTATGGCTACACCTTC	CASSYREDFYGYTF
NA	15	NA	TRBV9	TRBJ2-7	TGTGCCAGCAGCGTGTCCCAGGGGATGCCCTACGAGCAGTACTTC	CASSVSQGMPYEQYF
few	16	TRBD1	TRBV5-4	TRBJ2-3	TGTGCCAGCAGACTTGAACACAGGGGGGGCACAGATACGCAGTATTTT	CASRLEHRGGTDTQYF
few	15	TRBD1	TRBV25-1	TRBJ1-1	TGTGCCAGCAGTGATCCGGGACAGGGTGACACTGAAGCTTTCTTT	CASSDPGQGDTEAFF
NA	15	TRBD2	TRBV4-2	TRBJ2-3	TGTGCCAGCAGCAAACTAGCGGGGGACACAGATACGCAGTATTTT	CASSKLAGDTDTQYF
NA	15	TRBD1	TRBV30	TRBJ2-2	TGTGCCTGGGCCCGGGACAGAGTGAATAGCGGGGAGCTGTTTTTT	CAWARDRVNSGELFF
few	13	NA	TRBV7-9	TRBJ2-5	TGTGCCAGCAGCGTGCCTAGTAAAGAGACCCAGTACTTC	CASSVPSKETQYF
NA	15	NA	TRBV11-2	TRBJ2-4	TGTGCCAGCAGCCTGCGTATAGATCGGACGAACATTCAGTACTTC	CASSLRIDRTNIQYF
once	15	NA	TRBV7-9	TRBJ2-5	TGTGCCAGCAGCACGACGTTGGGAATGCTTGTGACCCAGTACTTC	CASSTTLGMLVTQYF
NA	15	TRBD1	TRBV2	TRBJ2-3	TGTGCCAGCAGGGGTGGGACAGGGTCCACAGATACGCAGTATTTT	CASRGGTGSTDTQYF
NA	13	NA	TRBV5-1	TRBJ2-1	TGCGCCAGCAGCTTCGACAGTTACAATGAGCAGTTCTTC	CASSFDSYNEQFF
NA	14	NA	TRBV7-2	TRBJ2-7	TGTGCCAGCAGCCGACCGGACGGAACTATCGAGCAGTACTTC	CASSRPDGTIEQYF
few	12	NA	TRBV6-5	TRBJ2-1	TGTGCCAGCAGGTCAACCACAGGCGAGCAGTTCTTC	CASRSTTGEQFF
NA	15	NA	TRBV7-2	TRBJ1-5	TGTGCCAGCAGCTTACGGACGGGGAGCAATCAGCCCCAGCATTTT	CASSLRTGSNQPQHF
NA	15	TRBD1	TRBV5-6	TRBJ1-5	TGTGCCAGCAGCTTAACGGGACAGAGCAATCAGCCCCAGCATTTT	CASSLTGQSNQPQHF
NA	17	TRBD2	TRBV4-2	TRBJ2-3	TGTGCCAGCAGCCAAGCCCTCCGGGAGGGCCGCACAGATACGCAGTATTTT	CASSQALREGRTDTQYF
NA	14	TRBD1	TRBV5-1	TRBJ1-1	TGCGCCAGCAGCATGGACAGGATGAACACTGAAGCTTTCTTT	CASSMDRMNTEAFF
NA	13	NA	TRBV4-3	TRBJ2-5	TGCGCCAGCAGCTCCAGGGCTGGGGAGACCCAGTACTTC	CASSSRAGETQYF
NA	12	NA	TRBV5-6	TRBJ1-5	TGTGCCAGCAGCTTAATCAATCAGCCCCAGCATTTT	CASSLINQPQHF
NA	15	NA	TRBV6-6	TRBJ2-1	TGTGCCAGCAGTAGACAGGAGAGCTCCTACAATGAGCAGTTCTTC	CASSRQESSYNEQFF
few	15	TRBD1	TRBV4-2	TRBJ2-1	TGTGCCAGCAGCCAAGCAGGGGGCGGGGAGAATGAGCAGTTCTTC	CASSQAGGGENEQFF
NA	13	NA	TRBV9	TRBJ1-1	TGTGCCAGCAGCGCGGAATTACAGGGCGAAGCTTTCTTT	CASSAELQGEAFF
few	16	NA	TRBV19	TRBJ2-1	TGTGCCAGTAGTATACCAGCGACACCCTTGAGGGATGAGCAGTTCTTC	CASSIPATPLRDEQFF
NA	13	NA	TRBV7-9	TRBJ2-5	TGTGCCAGCAGCTTATCGGTAAAAGAGACCCAGTACTTC	CASSLSVKETQYF
NA	16	TRBD1	TRBV4-1	TRBJ2-5	TGCGCCAGCAGCCAATCGGGGACAGGGACGGATCGGGCCCAGTACTTC	CASSQSGTGTDRAQYF
few	14	NA	TRBV27	TRBJ2-6	TGTGCCAGCAGTTTAAGCTCTGGGGCCAACGTCCTGACTTTC	CASSLSSGANVLTF
NA	15	NA	TRBV10-3	TRBJ2-5	TGTGCCATCAGTGAGTCGGGGGCGACTCAGGAGACCCAGTACTTC	CAISESGATQETQYF
few	16	NA	TRBV25-1	TRBJ2-1	TGTGCCAGCAGTGAATTCGGGAGTCAGGGGGACAATGAGCAGTTCTTC	CASSEFGSQGDNEQFF
NA	11	NA	TRBV30	TRBJ2-7	TGTGCCTGGGCGAGGTTGTACGAGCAGTACTTC	CAWARLYEQYF
NA	14	NA	TRBV6-6	TRBJ2-3	TGTGCCAGCAGTTATAGCGGAGGCACAGATACGCAGTATTTT	CASSYSGGTDTQYF